Listed here is a single T cell receptor beta chain. Its antigen has not been determined. No quality values exist for individual bases; no much larger clone is one base distant. The cohort comprised fewer than 700 healthy bone marrow donors. All cohort members were sampled while nominally healthy, although unrecorded immune exposures were likely present. The donor was CMV seronegative and was included in the group of about 350 seronegative cohort members. A peripheral blood sample was provided by each donor, and peripheral blood mononuclear cells were used for TCR beta sequencing. The Qiagen DNeasy Blood Extraction Kit was used to extract genomic DNA from the blood cell samples. The receptor library was made with the immunoSEQ multiplex PCR assay. For the multiplex PCR, a mixture combining 60 forward primers for TCR Vbeta segments and 13 reverse primers for TCR Jbeta segments was used. The CDR3 region of rearranged TCR beta genes was amplified from genomic DNA with a multiplex PCR assay. Amplified TCR beta libraries were sequenced as 87-base-pair reads on the Illumina HiSeq System. As for the original processing: A later analysis tallied 70 million to 100 million unique TCR beta chains across the roughly 610 repertoires, and some 10 million of those chains were shared by two or more donors. A nearest-neighbor algorithm error-corrected the raw reads and collapsed the reads into unique sequences, merging closely related sequences to remove PCR and sequencing errors. To assign V, D and J gene segments, CDR3 sequences were aligned to IMGT reference sequences. For a sequence to be retained, a match of at least six nucleotides to both a V gene segment and a J gene segment was required. Rearrangements were called productive when the CDR3 lacked stop codons and stayed in frame with V and J; all others were non-productive. Following IMGT convention, CDR3 was defined as the stretch from the second conserved V-encoded cysteine up to the conserved J-encoded phenylalanine. In an earlier analysis of 500 to 650 of the donors, sequences lacking an unambiguous match to a single V gene segment were excluded. An earlier analysis of about 600 of the donors called V segments functional above 56.7% productive rearrangements and segregating when the between-donor standard deviation exceeded 5%. A statistical classification framework was built for diagnosing cytomegalovirus status from the catalog of TCR beta chain sequences. In a later analysis, TCR nucleotide sequences were compared against IMGT/GENE-DB human TR gene sequences so that V and J genes could be assigned. The TCRdist pipeline was used in a later analysis to assign CDR3 sequences and most-parsimonious VDJ recombination scenarios. In a later analysis, each TCR beta chain was defined by its CDR3 amino acid sequence together with its V-gene family, and reads lacking a unique V-gene family were excluded. As a way to deal with suspected cross-contamination and a sequencing artifact, a later analysis dropped over 550 nucleotide sequences that were highly shared and had low generation probability. A later analysis calculated a clonal expansion index for each public chain from normalized within-repertoire ranks of inferred template counts. Generation probabilities in a later analysis came from a VDJ recombination model fitted to out-of-frame rearrangements, and those results were checked against IGoR. A later analysis scored TCR-TCR, TCR-HLA and TCR-CMV co-occurrence with hypergeometric tests, applying a repertoire-size bias correction to TCR pairs. To estimate false discovery rates, a later analysis permuted the HLA or CMV assignments 20 times. A later analysis grouped co-occurring TCRs with DBSCAN, adding TCRdist sequence similarity when clustering within HLA-allele-positive subsets. Repertoires with fewer than 30,000 or more than 120,000 public chains were left out of co-occurrence clustering, as were five repertoires with anomalous nucleotide sharing. The source is immuneACCESS, and TCRdb retained only in-frame sequences with V and J called. Part of the clones is not carried over; for the studies checked, unresolved V genes explain less than half of this, and the remainder is unexplained. Clone size and V and J calls were adopted from that table, with D and trimming inferred from the DNA. In all, the sample holds about 130,000 clones, and roughly three quarters of those were seen once. Jointly, the top ten make up approximately 1.5% of the sample.

V lost 4 bases and J lost 7 bases; the stretch between them is 17 bases long. Via the germline V gene, CDR1 is KGHSH and CDR2 LQKENI. The cysteine opens and the phenylalanine closes a CDR3 of 15 amino acids. Only CDR3 DNA is held: 45 bases, read in frame from base 1. This record comes from a study of cytomegalovirus exposure and HLA in healthy donors (dated by TCRdb to 2015 to 2018). Notes on the research overall: In an earlier analysis of several hundred of the donors, around 290 Gb of sequence data and just under 120 million unique TCR beta sequences from about 179 million T cells were reported. Donor age, sex, ethnicity and CMV serostatus were compiled alongside the repertoire data. Every repertoire in the discovery cohort had been generated on one and the same sequencing platform. HLA typing included class I and class II loci at four-digit resolution. The aim of the study was to test whether cataloging public T cell receptors could identify signatures of past pathogen exposure. In an earlier analysis of 550 to 700 of the donors, high-throughput TCR beta sequencing was used to judge whether each TCR beta V gene segment behaved as functional or pseudogenic. The T cell repertoires of 666 subjects were profiled by immunosequencing and related to cytomegalovirus serostatus. Rather than drawing on any new phenotypic data, the later analysis identified candidate immune exposures from TCR beta sequences and the way those sequences occurred across donors. Among about 390 genotyped donors of the cohort, an average of about 240,000 unique TCR beta nucleotide sequences were sequenced per donor, about a sixth of them non-productive. To predict cytomegalovirus infection status, the study brought together high-throughput TCR immunosequencing, statistical association of individual TCRs with disease status, and machine learning. In a later genetic analysis, genome-wide SNP genotypes for about three fifths of the roughly 670 donors were used, and that subset was treated as a discovery cohort. A separate validation cohort of approximately 130 different subjects was used in addition to the approximately 700-subject first cohort. Because of strong linkage in the cohort, roughly five DR-DQ haplotypes were treated as single units for association and clustering. Of the 300 to 500 genotyped donors, 70% to 90% were placed in the genetic ancestry cluster associated with self-reported Caucasian donors. A later analysis re-examined previously published TCR beta repertoires from hundreds of donors and added high-resolution HLA genotyping to investigate patterns of TCR occurrence. Typing coverage varied by locus: roughly 629-630 donors for A, B, C, DRB1 and DQB1; more than 500 for DQA1; more than 600 for DPA1; about 450 for DPB1. An early release covering 550 to 650 HLA-typed donors comprised around 300 gigabases of sequencing data and tens of millions of unique TCR sequences. What the study reported, not specific to this receptor: It was suggested by the authors that the approach could potentially be generalized to other disease states and immunological phenotypes. A cluster of highly shared sequence variants was judged likely to represent a technical artifact of the sequencing pipeline. A total of 150 or so TCR beta chains were listed by the study as associated with cytomegalovirus. Because counts were too low, seventeen rarely observed V segments, including chromosome 9 orphons, were excluded from the earlier analysis of 587 of the donors. An earlier analysis of some 590 of the donors showed that most TCR beta V segments appeared in productive rearrangements either about 87% or about 30% of the time, which broadly matched IMGT annotations. The 87-base-pair reads could not distinguish some IMGT-functional V segments, including TRBV6-2 and TRBV6-3, so those segments were excluded. In a later genetic analysis, fewer N-insertions in productive TCRs were reported among donors in an Asian-associated ancestry cluster than the roughly 700-donor mean. A later analysis associated around 16,000 TCR beta sequences with specific HLA alleles at a false discovery rate of 0.05. A further reported finding was that TCR beta sequences accurately predicted the HLA-A and HLA-B alleles for most subjects in the first cohort. Because HLA typing was unavailable for some donors at each locus, only the typed subset was used in association tests. V-gene and J-gene trimming of TCR beta chains was associated with a missense DCLRE1C variant in a later genetic analysis, and the association was replicated in an independent cohort. A few of the identified cytomegalovirus-associated TCR beta chains were confirmed in vitro to be specific for cytomegalovirus antigens. While some public TCRs were present in many individuals, most TCR sequences turned up only very rarely across donors. Presence/absence analyses assumed roughly uniform sequencing depth across donors, an assumption that may not hold. Linkage disequilibrium might explain the correlated functional status among segregating V segments, but an unknown experimental factor could not be ruled out. When HLA alleles, especially DR and DQ, strongly co-occurred, attributing TCR associations to individual alleles was difficult. A later analysis found that most CMV-associated TCR beta chains appeared HLA-restricted, with HLA associations seemingly driven largely by CMV exposure. According to a later analysis, TCR association rates differed among HLA loci, with DRB1 alleles showing the most associated TCRs and HLA-C alleles showing the fewest. In both the original and validation cohorts, the classifier was reported to diagnose cytomegalovirus status with high specificity and sensitivity. In this cohort, only TCR beta chains were sequenced, and detectable features were limited by the absence of alpha or paired-chain data. Several of the top co-occurrence clusters appeared to be linked to parvovirus B19, influenza, CMV and Epstein-Barr virus, according to a later analysis. Immune exposure information for the cohort was limited to CMV serostatus. Compared with equally common non-associated chains, HLA-associated TCR beta chains in a later analysis were more clonally expanded and had lower generation probabilities.

The rearranged segments are TRBV18 and TRBJ2-1; the D gene is perhaps TRBD1, on 5 matching bases. The sample taken for sequencing was PBMCs. This TCR was recovered from a woman aged 18 to 35 in good health and CMV-seronegative. The bases are TGTGCCAGCTCACTGGGGCAGCTATCGGGTAATGAGCAGTTCTTC. Translated, this gives CASSLGQLSGNEQFF.